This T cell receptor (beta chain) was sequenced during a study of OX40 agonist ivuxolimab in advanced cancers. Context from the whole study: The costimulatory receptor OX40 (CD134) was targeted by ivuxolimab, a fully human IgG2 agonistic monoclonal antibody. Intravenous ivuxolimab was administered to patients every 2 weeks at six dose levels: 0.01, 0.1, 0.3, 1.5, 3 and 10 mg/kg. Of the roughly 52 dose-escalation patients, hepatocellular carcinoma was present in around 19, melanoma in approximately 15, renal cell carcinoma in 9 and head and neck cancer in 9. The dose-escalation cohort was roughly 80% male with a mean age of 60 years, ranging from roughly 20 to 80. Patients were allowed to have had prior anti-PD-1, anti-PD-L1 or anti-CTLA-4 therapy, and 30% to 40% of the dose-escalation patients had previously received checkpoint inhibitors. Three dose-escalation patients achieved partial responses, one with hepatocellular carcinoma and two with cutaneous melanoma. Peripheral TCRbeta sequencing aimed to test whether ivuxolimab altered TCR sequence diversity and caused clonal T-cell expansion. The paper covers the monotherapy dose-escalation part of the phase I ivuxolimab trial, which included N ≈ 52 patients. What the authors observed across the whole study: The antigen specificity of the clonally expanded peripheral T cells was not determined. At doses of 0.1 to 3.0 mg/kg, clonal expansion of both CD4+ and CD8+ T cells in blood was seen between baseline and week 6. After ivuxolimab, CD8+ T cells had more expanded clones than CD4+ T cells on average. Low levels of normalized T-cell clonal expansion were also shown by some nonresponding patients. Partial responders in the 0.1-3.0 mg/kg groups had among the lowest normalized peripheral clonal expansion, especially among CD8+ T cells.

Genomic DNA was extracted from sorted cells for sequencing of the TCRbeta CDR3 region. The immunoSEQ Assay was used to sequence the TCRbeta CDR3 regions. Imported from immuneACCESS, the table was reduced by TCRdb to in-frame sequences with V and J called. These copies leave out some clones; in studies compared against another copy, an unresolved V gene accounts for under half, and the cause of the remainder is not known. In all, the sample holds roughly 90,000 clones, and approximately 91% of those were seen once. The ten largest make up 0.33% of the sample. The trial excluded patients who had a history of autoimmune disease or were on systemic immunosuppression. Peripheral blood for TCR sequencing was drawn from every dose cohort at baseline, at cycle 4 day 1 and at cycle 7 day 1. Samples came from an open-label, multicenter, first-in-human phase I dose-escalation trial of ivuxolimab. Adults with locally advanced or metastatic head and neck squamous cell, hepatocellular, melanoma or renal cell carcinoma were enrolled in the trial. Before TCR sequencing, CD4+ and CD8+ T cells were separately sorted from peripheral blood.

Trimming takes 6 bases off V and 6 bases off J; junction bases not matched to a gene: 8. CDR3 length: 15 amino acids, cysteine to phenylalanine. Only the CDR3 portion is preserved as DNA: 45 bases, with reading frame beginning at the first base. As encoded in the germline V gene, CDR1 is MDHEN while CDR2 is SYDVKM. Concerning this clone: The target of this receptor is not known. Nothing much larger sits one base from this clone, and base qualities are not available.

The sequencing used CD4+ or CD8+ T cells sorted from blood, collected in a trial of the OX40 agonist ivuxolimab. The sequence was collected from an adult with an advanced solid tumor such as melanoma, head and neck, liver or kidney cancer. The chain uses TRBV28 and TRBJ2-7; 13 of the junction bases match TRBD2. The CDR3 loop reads CASRLAGGPNLEQYF. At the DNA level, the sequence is TGTGCCAGCAGACTAGCGGGAGGGCCCAACCTCGAGCAGTACTTC.